A selection of T cell receptor beta chains follows, all from one sample in a study of blood T cells in healthy people across ages. TCRdb itself ran the 5' RACE reads through MiXCR, one entry per CDR3 protein. This table has around 2 million distinct CDR3 sequences, about 39% appearing once. The sequencing input was blood. The receptors shown here come from a human donor in good health. Both conserved end residues are part of each CDR3. The order of the fields is V gene, D gene, clone size, J gene, CDR3 DNA, CDR3 protein. A D gene is named only where the DNA matches it firmly. The size of a clone is reported for some rows only, either as once, few or many, or as a class for expanded clones.

V: TRBV7-2; D: TRBD1; size: .; J: TRBJ1-2; DNA: TGTGCCAGCAGCTCGGGGGACAGGGGTAACTATGGCTACACCTTC; CDR3: CASSSGDRGNYGYTF
V: TRBV6-6; D: .; size: .; J: TRBJ2-6; DNA: TGTGCCAGCCTTCGTGTGTACTCTGGGGCCAACGTCCTGACTTTC; CDR3: CASLRVYSGANVLTF
V: TRBV7-9; D: .; size: few; J: TRBJ2-2; DNA: TGTGCCAGCAGCTTATACAGGACCACCGGGGAGCTGTTTTTT; CDR3: CASSLYRTTGELFF
V: TRBV20-1; D: .; size: many; J: TRBJ2-7; DNA: TGCAGTGCTAGTTTGGTGGACTCCGAGCAGTACTTC; CDR3: CSASLVDSEQYF
V: TRBV7-9; D: TRBD1; size: many; J: TRBJ2-1; DNA: TGTGCCAGCAGCTCAGACAGGGGAGAGAACAATGAGCAGTTCTTC; CDR3: CASSSDRGENNEQFF
V: TRBV12-3/TRBV12-4; D: .; size: few; J: TRBJ2-5; DNA: TGTGCCAGCAGCTCGGACCCTGCGGGGGAGACCCAGTACTTC; CDR3: CASSSDPAGETQYF
V: TRBV28; D: TRBD2; size: .; J: TRBJ2-7; DNA: TGTGCCAGCAGTTTAGGGGGGGGAGTCCGCGACGAGCAGTACTTC; CDR3: CASSLGGGVRDEQYF
V: TRBV6-2/TRBV6-3; D: .; size: .; J: TRBJ1-2; DNA: TGTGCCAGCGGTTACGCCAGTCTCTATGGCTACACCTTC; CDR3: CASGYASLYGYTF
V: TRBV7-9; D: TRBD1; size: .; J: TRBJ1-2; DNA: TGTGCCAGCACCCCAGGGGGGCTTCACTATGGCTACACCTTC; CDR3: CASTPGGLHYGYTF
V: TRBV4-1; D: TRBD1; size: .; J: TRBJ1-2; DNA: TGCGCCAGCAGCCCAATAGGGGAGGGACAGGGTGAGAATGGCTACACCTTC; CDR3: CASSPIGEGQGENGYTF
V: TRBV12-3/TRBV12-4; D: TRBD2; size: .; J: TRBJ2-1; DNA: TGTGCCAGCAGCCACTGGCTAGCGGGGGACTTAGCCAATGAGCAGTTCTTC; CDR3: CASSHWLAGDLANEQFF
V: TRBV5-1; D: .; size: .; J: TRBJ1-1; DNA: TGCGCCAGCAGCTCCCTCGGGACACCCAACACTGAAGCTTTCTTT; CDR3: CASSSLGTPNTEAFF
V: TRBV20-1; D: TRBD2; size: .; J: TRBJ2-3; DNA: TGCAGTGCACCGACCGGGGGGGGTTGGGATACGCAGTATTTT; CDR3: CSAPTGGGWDTQYF
V: TRBV5-1; D: .; size: .; J: TRBJ1-1; DNA: TGCGCCAGCAGCTTGAAACGCGCAGCCCAGAACACTGAAGCTTTCTTT; CDR3: CASSLKRAAQNTEAFF
V: TRBV7-3; D: .; size: .; J: TRBJ1-1; DNA: TGTGCCAGCAGCTTAGTTCGGACAGCTTTCCCCGCTTTCTTT; CDR3: CASSLVRTAFPAFF
V: TRBV12-3/TRBV12-4; D: .; size: .; J: TRBJ2-1; DNA: TGTGCCAGCAGCCAATTCAGCTCCTACAATGAGCAGTTCTTC; CDR3: CASSQFSSYNEQFF
V: TRBV6-1; D: TRBD1; size: .; J: TRBJ2-7; DNA: TGTGCCAGCAGTGCCCAGTGGGACAGCACTGTGGTTTCCTACAAGCAGTACTTC; CDR3: CASSAQWDSTVVSYKQYF
V: TRBV6-2/TRBV6-3; D: TRBD1; size: few; J: TRBJ2-1; DNA: TGTGCCAGCAGTCCCCGGGACAGAGAGAACAATGAGCAGTTCTTC; CDR3: CASSPRDRENNEQFF
V: TRBV5-1; D: .; size: .; J: TRBJ2-3; DNA: TGCGCCAGCAGCTTGAATGGGGCGAGCACAGATACGCAGTATTTT; CDR3: CASSLNGASTDTQYF
V: TRBV21-1; D: .; size: .; J: TRBJ2-7; DNA: TGTGCCAGCAGCAAAGAGTTAAGGCGGACAGCAACCTACGAGCAGTACTTC; CDR3: CASSKELRRTATYEQYF
V: TRBV27; D: .; size: .; J: TRBJ2-1; DNA: TGTGCCAGCTGCCCTTTGGGTAGGGACCATGAGCAGTTCTTC; CDR3: CASCPLGRDHEQFF
V: TRBV7-2; D: .; size: .; J: TRBJ2-7; DNA: TGTGCCAGCAGCTTTCCGGGACCGGGTTACGAGCAGTACTTC; CDR3: CASSFPGPGYEQYF
V: TRBV12-3/TRBV12-4; D: .; size: .; J: TRBJ1-1; DNA: TGTGCCAGCAGTTCTTATGGGAACACTGTAGCTTTCTTT; CDR3: CASSSYGNTVAFF
V: TRBV5-1; D: TRBD1; size: few; J: TRBJ2-7; DNA: TGCGCCAGCAGCGAGGACAGGGAAGACTACGAGCAGTACTTC; CDR3: CASSEDREDYEQYF
V: TRBV5-1; D: TRBD2; size: once; J: TRBJ2-5; DNA: TGCGCCAGCAGCCGGGGACTAGCGGGGGGTGGACTCCTAAAGACCCAGTACTTC; CDR3: CASSRGLAGGGLLKTQYF
V: TRBV7-9; D: TRBD1; size: .; J: TRBJ2-7; DNA: TGTGCCAGCAACCGGAGGAGGGACAGGGGCGACAATGAGCAGTACTTC; CDR3: CASNRRRDRGDNEQYF
V: TRBV11-3; D: .; size: .; J: TRBJ2-7; DNA: TGTGCCAGCAGCTTAGCCTATTCATCCCGGGATCTAGGGGAGCAGTACTTC; CDR3: CASSLAYSSRDLGEQYF
V: TRBV5-1; D: TRBD2; size: .; J: TRBJ2-3; DNA: TGCGCCAGCAGCGTCCAGGGGAGCGGGGGGGCGGATACGCAGTATTTT; CDR3: CASSVQGSGGADTQYF
V: TRBV29-1; D: .; size: .; J: TRBJ1-1; DNA: TGCAGCGTTGGGGGCCGAATGAACATGAACACTGAAGCTTTCTTT; CDR3: CSVGGRMNMNTEAFF
V: TRBV4-1; D: .; size: few; J: TRBJ2-5; DNA: TGCGCCAGCAGCCAGCTGGTAGCGGTCAAAGAGACCCAGTACTTC; CDR3: CASSQLVAVKETQYF
V: TRBV5-1; D: TRBD1; size: .; J: TRBJ1-6; DNA: TGCGCCAGCAGCTTAAACCCGGGACAGGGTAAATCACCCCTCCACTTT; CDR3: CASSLNPGQGKSPLHF
V: TRBV27; D: .; size: .; J: TRBJ1-3; DNA: TGTGCCAGCAGTGTGACAGCGGCTGGAAACACCATATATTTT; CDR3: CASSVTAAGNTIYF
V: TRBV27; D: .; size: .; J: TRBJ1-2; DNA: TGTGCCAGCAGTTTTAAGGGAGGATATTATGGCTACACCTTC; CDR3: CASSFKGGYYGYTF